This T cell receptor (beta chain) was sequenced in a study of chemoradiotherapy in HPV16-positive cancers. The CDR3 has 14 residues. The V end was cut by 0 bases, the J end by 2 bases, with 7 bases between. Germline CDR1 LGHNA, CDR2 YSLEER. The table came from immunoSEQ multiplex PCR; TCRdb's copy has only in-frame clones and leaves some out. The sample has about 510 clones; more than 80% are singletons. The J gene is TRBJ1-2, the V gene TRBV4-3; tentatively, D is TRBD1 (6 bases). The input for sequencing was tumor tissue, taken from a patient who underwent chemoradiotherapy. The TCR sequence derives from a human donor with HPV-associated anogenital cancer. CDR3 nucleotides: TGCGCCAGCAGCCAAGACAGGGGAAACTATGGCTACACCTTC. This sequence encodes CASSQDRGNYGYTF.